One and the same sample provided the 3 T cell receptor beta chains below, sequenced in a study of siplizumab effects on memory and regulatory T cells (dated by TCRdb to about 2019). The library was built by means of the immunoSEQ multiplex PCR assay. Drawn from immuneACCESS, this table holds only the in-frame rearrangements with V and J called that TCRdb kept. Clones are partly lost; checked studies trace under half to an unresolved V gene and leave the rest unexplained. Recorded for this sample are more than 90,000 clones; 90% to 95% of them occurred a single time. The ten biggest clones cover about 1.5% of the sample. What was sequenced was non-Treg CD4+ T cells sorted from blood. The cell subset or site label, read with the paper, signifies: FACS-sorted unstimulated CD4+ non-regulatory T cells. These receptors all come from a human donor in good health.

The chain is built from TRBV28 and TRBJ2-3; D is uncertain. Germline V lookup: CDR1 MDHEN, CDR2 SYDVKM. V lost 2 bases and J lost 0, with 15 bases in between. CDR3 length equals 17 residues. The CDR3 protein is CASSLRAFGVSTDTQYF. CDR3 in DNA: TGTGCCAGCAGTTTAAGGGCTTTTGGGGTTAGCACAGATACGCAGTATTTT.

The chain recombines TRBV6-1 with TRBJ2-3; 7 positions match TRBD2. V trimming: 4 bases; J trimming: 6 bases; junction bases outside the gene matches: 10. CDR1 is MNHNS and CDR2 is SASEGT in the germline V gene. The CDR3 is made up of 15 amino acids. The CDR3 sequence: CASSVISGARDTQYF. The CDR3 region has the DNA TGTGCCAGCAGTGTCATCAGCGGGGCACGGGATACGCAGTATTTT.

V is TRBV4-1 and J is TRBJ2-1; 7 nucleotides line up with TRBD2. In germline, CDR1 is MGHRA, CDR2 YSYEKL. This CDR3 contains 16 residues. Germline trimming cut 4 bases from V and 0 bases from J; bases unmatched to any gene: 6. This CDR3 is CASSLILAVSYNEQFF. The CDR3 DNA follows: TGCGCCAGCAGCCTCATTCTAGCGGTCTCCTACAATGAGCAGTTCTTC.